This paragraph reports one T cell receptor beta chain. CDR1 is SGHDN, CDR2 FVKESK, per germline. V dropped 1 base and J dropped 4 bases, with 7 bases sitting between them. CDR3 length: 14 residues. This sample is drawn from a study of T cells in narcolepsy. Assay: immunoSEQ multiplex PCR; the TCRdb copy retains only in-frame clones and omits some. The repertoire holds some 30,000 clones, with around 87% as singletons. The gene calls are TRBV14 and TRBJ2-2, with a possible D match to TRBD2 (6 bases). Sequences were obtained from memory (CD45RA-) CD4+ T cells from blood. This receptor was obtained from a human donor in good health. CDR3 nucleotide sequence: TGTGCCAGCAGCCAAGGGGGAGGCACCGGGGAGCTGTTTTTT. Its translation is CASSQGGGTGELFF. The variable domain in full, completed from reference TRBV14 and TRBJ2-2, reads EAGVTQFPSHSVIEKGQTVTLRCDPISGHDNLYWYRRVMGKEIKFLLHFVKESKQDESGMPNNRFLAERTGGTYSTLKVQPAELEDSGVYFCASSQGGGTGELFFGEGSRLTVL.